Detailed here is one T cell receptor beta chain. These data belong to a study of PD-L1 blockade in urothelial cancer. Study background: Male sex and bladder-origin urothelial cancer characterized most of the roughly 29 patients.

Assay used: immunoSEQ multiplex PCR; TCRdb lists only in-frame clones, some missing. The sample shows more than 12,000 clones, over 75% of them seen only once. The sequencing used PBMCs, collected around atezolizumab (anti-PD-L1) treatment. This TCR was sampled from an older man with urothelial cancer.

The CDR3 loop is CASSLARQGGGYTF. CDR3 bases: TGTGCCAGCAGCTTGGCTCGGCAGGGGGGCGGCTACACCTTC. The chain couples TRBV5-6 to TRBJ1-2; 7 bases map to TRBD1. The germline CDR1 and CDR2 sequences are SGHDT and YYEEEE. The CDR3 length is 14 residues. The V gene end was trimmed by 0 bases and the J gene end by 8 bases; junction bases not matched to a gene: 7.